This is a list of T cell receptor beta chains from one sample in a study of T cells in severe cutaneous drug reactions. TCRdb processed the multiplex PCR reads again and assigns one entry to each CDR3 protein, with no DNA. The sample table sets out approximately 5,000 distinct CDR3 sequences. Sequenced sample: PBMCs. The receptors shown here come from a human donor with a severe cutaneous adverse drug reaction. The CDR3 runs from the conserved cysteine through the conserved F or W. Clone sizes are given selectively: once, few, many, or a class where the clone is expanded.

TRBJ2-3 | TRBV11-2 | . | CASSPGTDTDTQYF
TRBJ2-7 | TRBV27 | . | CASRTSPSSYEQYF
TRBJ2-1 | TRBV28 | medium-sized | CASTQGSYNEQFF
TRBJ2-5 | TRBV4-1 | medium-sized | CASSQEWRPAETQYF
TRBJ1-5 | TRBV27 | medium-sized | CASSPRNYPDNQPQHF
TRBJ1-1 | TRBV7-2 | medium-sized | CASSFYDRNSEAFF
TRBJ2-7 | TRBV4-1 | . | CASSQDHRSSYEQYF
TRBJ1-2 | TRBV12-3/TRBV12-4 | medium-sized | CASSFGLAGYTF
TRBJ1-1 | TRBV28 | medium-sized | CASSLYEGLREAFF
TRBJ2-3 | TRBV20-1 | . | CSAIPGLADTDTQYF
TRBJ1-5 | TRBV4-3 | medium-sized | CASSQDLGQGNQPQHF
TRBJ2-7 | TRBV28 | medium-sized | CASSLSGEVAEQYF
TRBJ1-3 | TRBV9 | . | CASSVGLESGNTIYF
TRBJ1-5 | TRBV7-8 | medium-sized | CASSLPGAQPQHF
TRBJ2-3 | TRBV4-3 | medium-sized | CASSQDQTPTDTQYF
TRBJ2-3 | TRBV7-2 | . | CASSEFSGLTDTQYF
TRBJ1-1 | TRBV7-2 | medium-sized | CASSFPVRAMNTEAFF
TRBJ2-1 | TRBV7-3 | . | CASSPGARTLGNEQFF
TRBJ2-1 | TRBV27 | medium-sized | CASSSQAGTYNEQFF